These 10 T cell receptor beta chains were sequenced from one sample in a study of control samples from healthy donors and cancer patients. Method: immunoSEQ multiplex PCR; TCRdb's copy keeps in-frame clones and lacks some. The sample has about 180,000 clones, 94% seen once; the top ten hold about 1.5%. Specimen: blood. All receptors derive from a woman aged 18 to 35 in good health.

This chain links TRBV15 with TRBJ1-5; no clear D. The V gene lost 0 bases and the J gene lost 1 base, with 13 bases spanning the gap. Looked up from germline, CDR1 is LNHNV and CDR2 is YYDKDF (reference sequence). The CDR3 has 17 amino acids. The CDR3, as DNA: TGTGCCACCAGCAGAGAGAAGGTACGGGAAAGCAATCAGCCCCAGCATTTT. Translating gives CATSREKVRESNQPQHF.

This chain uses TRBV4-1 with TRBJ2-2, with 9 bases lining up with TRBD2. Germline trimming cut 2 bases from V and 6 bases from J; bases unmatched to any gene: 10. CDR1 and CDR2 from the germline V gene are MGHRA and YSYEKL. The CDR3 runs 17 residues. Here the CDR3 DNA reads TGCGCCAGCAGCCAAAGAAGGGGCGGGAGGGAGGCCGGGGAGCTGTTTTTT. This translates into CASSQRRGGREAGELFF.

The V and J genes are TRBV5-4 and TRBJ2-7; D possibly corresponds to TRBD2 (6 bases). The CDR3 has 14 residues. The germline gives CDR1 SGHNT, CDR2 YYREEE (reference sequence). The V end was cut by 3 bases, the J end by 0 bases, with 10 bases between. CDR3 sequence (DNA): TGTGCCAGCAGCTCCACGACTAGCTCCTACGAGCAGTACTTC. Translating it yields CASSSTTSSYEQYF.

This clone has only a few counts. The chain has TRBV6-2 or TRBV6-3 and TRBJ2-7; 7 positions match TRBD1. Germline-derived CDR1 and CDR2 are MNHEY and SVGEGT. The CDR3 is 15 amino acids. The ends lost 4 bases at V and 7 bases at J; junction bases unmatched: 13. Written as DNA, the CDR3 is TGTGCCAGCAGTTGGCCGGGACAGTTGTTGTGGGAGCAGTACTTC. Translating gives CASSWPGQLLWEQYF.

The gene calls are TRBV29-1 and TRBJ2-5; possibly TRBD1 or TRBD2 for D (6 bases each). V lost 7 bases, J lost 4 bases, and 13 bases lay in between. Germline-derived CDR1 and CDR2 are SQVTM and ANQGSEA. The CDR3 is 12 amino acids. CDR3 coding DNA: TGCAGCGATAAGAGGGGGGCAGAGACCCAGTACTTC. Its translation: CSDKRGAETQYF.

This chain links TRBV6-2 or TRBV6-3 with TRBJ2-7; D might be TRBD1 (6 bases). With 6 bases removed from V and 0 bases from J, the gap between germline ends came to 12 bases. This CDR3 is 14 amino acids long. CDR1 and CDR2 (germline): MNHEY, SVGEGT. CDR3: CASSIRQDSYEQYF. The CDR3 DNA is TGTGCCAGCAGCATCCGACAGGACTCCTACGAGCAGTACTTC.

The chain couples TRBV28 to TRBJ1-1; a possible D gene is TRBD1 (5 bases). This CDR3 has 15 residues. CDR1 and CDR2 from the germline V gene are MDHEN and SYDVKM. V was pared by 3 bases and J by 1 base, with 12 bases between. CDR3 nucleotides: TGTGCCAGCAGTTTCTTGGCAGGGAAGAACACTGAAGCTTTCTTT. This gives the protein CASSFLAGKNTEAFF.

The V call is TRBV11-2, the J call TRBJ1-2; TRBD1 matches 7 bases. The CDR3 is 14 amino acids. V lost 5 bases and J lost 4; bases outside the gene matches: 7. CDR1 is SGHAT, CDR2 FQNNGV, per germline. The DNA for the CDR3 is TGTGCCAGCAGCGTTACGGGACAGCTCTATGGCTACACCTTC. Translated: CASSVTGQLYGYTF.

Only one count was recorded for this clone. The J gene is TRBJ1-2, the V gene TRBV3-1 (or the pseudogene TRBV3-2), with TRBD1 matching over 7 bases. Per germline, CDR1 LGHDT and CDR2 YNNKEL (reference sequence). V gave up 1 base and J gave up 4 bases; unmatched junction bases: 3. The CDR3 loop spans 14 amino acids. The CDR3 sequence: CASSQGTGTYGYTF. The CDR3 DNA is TGTGCCAGCAGCCAAGGGACAGGAACCTATGGCTACACCTTC.

The rearrangement links TRBV5-1 to TRBJ2-7, with TRBD1 identical over 9 bases. Germline V lookup: CDR1 SGHRS, CDR2 YFSETQ. V lost 2 bases to trimming and J lost 4 bases; unmatched junction nucleotides: 7. CDR3 length: 15 amino acids. The CDR3 DNA reads TGCGCCAGCAGCTTCATTGGGACAGGGCATTACGAGCAGTACTTC. Translated: CASSFIGTGHYEQYF.